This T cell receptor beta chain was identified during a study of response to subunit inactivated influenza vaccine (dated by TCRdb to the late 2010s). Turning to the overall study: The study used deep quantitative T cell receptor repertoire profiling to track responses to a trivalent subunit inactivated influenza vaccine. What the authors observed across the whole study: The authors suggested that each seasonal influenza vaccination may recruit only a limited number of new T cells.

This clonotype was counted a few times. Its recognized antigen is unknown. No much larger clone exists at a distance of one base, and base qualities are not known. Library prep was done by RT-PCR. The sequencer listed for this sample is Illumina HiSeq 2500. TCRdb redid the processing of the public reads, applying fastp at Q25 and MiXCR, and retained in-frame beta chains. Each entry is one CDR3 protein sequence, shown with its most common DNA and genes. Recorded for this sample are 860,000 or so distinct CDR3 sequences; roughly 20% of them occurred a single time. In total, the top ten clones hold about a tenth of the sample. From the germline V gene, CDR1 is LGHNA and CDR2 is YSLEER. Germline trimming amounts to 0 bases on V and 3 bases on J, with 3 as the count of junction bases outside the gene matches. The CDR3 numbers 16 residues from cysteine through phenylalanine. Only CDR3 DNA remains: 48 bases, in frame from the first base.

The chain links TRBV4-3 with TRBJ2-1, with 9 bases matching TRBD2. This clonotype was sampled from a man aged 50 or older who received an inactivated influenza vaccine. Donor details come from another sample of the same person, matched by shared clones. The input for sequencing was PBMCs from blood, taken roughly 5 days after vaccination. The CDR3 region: CASSQDWRGGYNEQFF. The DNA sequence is TGCGCCAGCAGCCAAGATTGGCGGGGGGGCTACAATGAGCAGTTCTTC.